A single sample gave rise to the 26 T cell receptor beta chains below, sequenced in a study of blood T cell repertoires in COVID-19 (TCRdb year 2020). The library was built by means of the immunoSEQ multiplex PCR assay. Entries here come from immuneACCESS through TCRdb and include only in-frame sequences with V and J called. Some clones fail to appear in such tables; in the studies checked, an unresolved V gene covers under half of the shortfall, and the cause of the remainder is unknown. The sample contains 400,000 or so clones, approximately 86% of them found a single time. Less than 3.5% of the sample comes from the top ten. Sequencing used peripheral blood. Receptors originate from a human donor in a cohort sampled during active COVID-19.

The chain carries TRBV12-3 or TRBV12-4 and TRBJ2-1, with unresolved D. The CDR3 has 12 residues. Between the trimmed V and J ends, which lost 6 bases and 10 bases, there was a span of 13 bases. CDR3 coding DNA: TGTGCCAGCAGCCAACCCCCTCAGGAGCAGTTCTTC. Encoded protein: CASSQPPQEQFF.

The chain uses TRBV7-2 and TRBJ2-1; 8 bases match TRBD1. Germline V gene sequence: CDR1 SGHTA, CDR2 FQGNSA. The CDR3 is made up of 16 amino acids. J lost 12 bases, V lost 2 bases, and 15 bases had no gene match. Here the CDR3 DNA reads TGTGCCAGCAGCTTACCCGGACAGGGTGTTTTTAAAGGGCAGTTCTTC. It codes for CASSLPGQGVFKGQFF.

The chain couples TRBV5-1 to TRBJ2-3; no clear D gene. The V end lost 0 bases, the J end lost 3 bases, and 14 bases lay between the germline ends. The CDR3 contains 16 residues. Germline CDR1 is SGHRS and CDR2 is YFSETQ. CDR3 sequence: CASSLGYSRSTDTQYF. Here the CDR3 DNA reads TGCGCCAGCAGCTTGGGGTACTCTAGATCGACAGATACGCAGTATTTT.

The chain employs TRBV5-4 and TRBJ2-3; D might be TRBD1 (6 bases). Looked up from germline, CDR1 is SGHNT and CDR2 is YYREEE (reference sequence). V was pared by 4 bases and J by 2 bases, with 14 bases between. This CDR3 spans 15 amino acids. CDR3 DNA: TGTGCCAGCAGCCCGGACAGCCAGAACACAGATACGCAGTATTTT. Translated, it gives CASSPDSQNTDTQYF.

The CDR3 here is CASSFSVGRTEAFF. The CDR3 DNA reads as TGTGCCAGCAGCTTTTCGGTAGGGAGAACAGAAGCTTTCTTT. The genes are TRBV11-2 and TRBJ1-1; no clear D. Trimming pared 3 bases from V and 8 bases from J, leaving 16 bases between. The CDR3 has 14 amino acids. The germline gives CDR1 SGHAT, CDR2 FQNNGV. The full variable domain, with the rest looked up from reference TRBV11-2 and TRBJ1-1, is EAGVAQSPRYKIIEKRQSVAFWCNPISGHATLYWYQQILGQGPKLLIQFQNNGVVDDSQLPKDRFSAERLKGVDSTLKIQPAKLEDSAVYLCASSFSVGRTEAFFGQGTRLTVV.

CDR3 bases: TGTGCCAGCAGCGTGGGACTAGCGGGCGCATACGAGCAGTACTTC. Protein sequence: CASSVGLAGAYEQYF. The rearrangement links TRBV9 to TRBJ2-7; 12 nucleotides line up with TRBD2. CDR3 length: 15 amino acids. J lost 4 bases, V lost 2 bases, and 4 bases had no gene match. Germline assignment: CDR1 SGDLS and CDR2 YYNGEE.

This chain uses TRBV5-1 with TRBJ1-4; possibly TRBD1 for D (5 bases). This CDR3 contains 16 residues. Trimming cost V 5 bases and J 5 bases, with 19 bases left between them. Germline V CDR1 and CDR2: SGHRS, YFSETQ. The CDR3 region is CASSPLPGGVNEKLFF. The DNA of the CDR3 is TGCGCCAGCAGTCCTCTTCCCGGGGGAGTAAATGAAAAACTGTTTTTT.

The chain recombines TRBV6-5 with TRBJ1-1; D is unclear. The CDR3 is 14 residues long. Trimming pared 6 bases from V and 2 bases from J, leaving 13 bases between. The germline gives CDR1 MNHEY, CDR2 SVGAGI. The CDR3 DNA sequence: TGTGCCAGCAGGTACCGACAAGTTAACACTGAAGCTTTCTTT. Amino acid sequence: CASRYRQVNTEAFF.

In nucleotides, the CDR3 is TGTGCCAGCAGCCCAAGTAGCGGACCCTACGAGCAGTACTTC. Its translation: CASSPSSGPYEQYF. The V gene is TRBV6-1, the J gene TRBJ2-7; D is perhaps TRBD2 (6 bases). Germline assignment: CDR1 MNHNS and CDR2 SASEGT. V was shortened by 6 bases and J by 2 bases, with 14 bases between the two germline ends. The length of the CDR3 is 14 residues.

V and J are TRBV7-2 and TRBJ1-2; 8 nucleotides match TRBD1. Per the germline V gene, CDR1 is SGHTA and CDR2 is FQGNSA. Trimming at V came to 3 bases and at J to 7 bases, leaving 4 bases not matched to a gene. CDR3 size: 13 residues. In DNA, the CDR3 is TGTGCCAGCAGCTTCCCAGGGGGCTTTGGCTACACCTTC. Encoded protein: CASSFPGGFGYTF.

The CDR3 nucleotides read TGTGCCAGTAGCAGACAGGGGCCGGTCGAGCAGTACTTC. Its translation: CASSRQGPVEQYF. This chain uses TRBV19 with TRBJ2-7; 8 nucleotides line up with TRBD1. The CDR3 is 13 amino acids. V was pared by 6 bases and J by 6 bases, with 7 bases of the junction left unmatched. Germline V gives CDR1 LNHDA, CDR2 SQIVND (reference sequence).

V is TRBV30 and J is TRBJ1-2; weak D call: TRBD1 (6 bases). Germline V lookup: CDR1 GTSNPN, CDR2 SVGIG (reference sequence). The CDR3 loop spans 15 amino acids. V dropped 2 bases and J dropped 3 bases, with 16 bases sitting between them. This CDR3 is CAWSRVPTGHYGYTF. The CDR3 region has the DNA TGTGCCTGGAGTCGGGTCCCTACAGGGCACTATGGCTACACCTTC.

The chain has TRBV7-8 and TRBJ2-5; D is ambiguous. The germline gives CDR1 SGHVS, CDR2 FQNEAQ. The V and J ends lost 0 bases and 4 bases respectively, with 9 bases between them. This CDR3 contains 14 residues. The CDR3 DNA reads as TGTGCCAGCAGCTTAGCTAGTCTTACAGAGACCCAGTACTTC. Residues: CASSLASLTETQYF.

V usage is TRBV9 and J usage is TRBJ2-3; 9 nucleotides agree with TRBD2. V shed 3 bases and J 3 bases; nucleotides not matched to a gene: 8. In germline, CDR1 is SGDLS, CDR2 YYNGEE. The length of the CDR3 is 16 residues. DNA of the CDR3: TGTGCCAGCAGCGAGCACCCGGGACTAGCAACAGATACGCAGTATTTT. Its protein product is CASSEHPGLATDTQYF.

This rearrangement joins TRBV9 to TRBJ2-7; possibly TRBD1 for D (6 bases). This CDR3 has 14 amino acids. V shed 2 bases and J shed 2 bases, with 11 bases lying between them. The germline CDR1 and CDR2 sequences are SGDLS and YYNGEE. The CDR3 DNA reads TGTGCCAGCAGCGTCGGGACAACTGCCTACGAGCAGTACTTC. This encodes CASSVGTTAYEQYF.

The genes are TRBV19 and TRBJ2-7, with 10 nucleotides matching TRBD1. This CDR3 is 16 amino acids long. The germline V gene encodes CDR1 LNHDA and CDR2 SQIVND (reference sequence). J was trimmed by 3 bases and V by 5 bases; bases with no gene match: 10. CDR3 sequence (DNA): TGTGCCAGTAGTGAAAAGAGGGGACAGGGGAACTACGAGCAGTACTTC. It specifies CASSEKRGQGNYEQYF.

The chain couples TRBV25-1 to TRBJ2-7; maybe TRBD1 (6 bases). The germline CDR1 and CDR2 sequences are MGHDK and SYGVNS. This CDR3 spans 14 amino acids. Deletions cut 2 bases from V and 7 bases from J, with 15 bases between. The CDR3 DNA reads as TGTGCCAGCAGTGAACTTAAAGGAACAGGGGAGCAGTACTTC. It codes for CASSELKGTGEQYF.

The CDR3 sequence: CAWSRLGQLGNTIYF. Written as DNA, the CDR3 is TGTGCCTGGAGTCGGCTAGGCCAGTTAGGAAACACCATATATTTT. The chain is built from TRBV30 and TRBJ1-3; no firm D call. Per germline, CDR1 GTSNPN and CDR2 SVGIG (reference sequence). V lost 2 bases and J 4 bases, leaving 15 bases between the germline ends. The CDR3 extends over 15 amino acids.

This clone has a single count. The chain is built from TRBV6-5 and TRBJ2-4; a weak D match, TRBD2 (6 bases). The length of the CDR3 is 13 residues. In germline, CDR1 is MNHEY, CDR2 SVGAGI. V was clipped by 6 bases and J by 8 bases, with 14 bases between them. The DNA of the CDR3 is TGTGCCAGCAGGGGGGGTGTGGCGTACATTCAGTACTTC. It is translated as CASRGGVAYIQYF.

V is TRBV7-3 and J is TRBJ2-1; TRBD2 agrees at 7 bases. V trimming: 2 bases; J trimming: 9 bases; junction bases outside the gene matches: 7. From germline, CDR1 is SGHTA and CDR2 FQGTGA. There are 14 residues in the CDR3. CDR3 DNA: TGTGCCAGCAGCTTAGGGAGCGGGATTGGTGAGCAGTTCTTC. Protein sequence: CASSLGSGIGEQFF.

This chain uses TRBV30 with TRBJ2-3, with D uncertain. V was trimmed by 5 bases and J by 6 bases, leaving 9 bases between them. This CDR3 region has 11 residues. The germline V gene has CDR1 GTSNPN and CDR2 SVGIG (reference sequence). CDR3 bases: TGTGCCTGGCAGAGCGCCGATACGCAGTATTTT. As protein: CAWQSADTQYF. Using reference TRBV30 and TRBJ2-3 for the parts outside the CDR3, the full variable domain is SQTIHQWPATLVQPVGSPLSLECTVEGTSNPNLYWYRQAAGRGLQLLFYSVGIGQISSEVPQNLSASRPQDRQFILSSKKLLLSDSGFYLCAWQSADTQYFGPGTRLTVL.

The CDR3 DNA reads TGTGCCAGCAGTGTGGGTAGCGGGGGGACTCAAGAGACCCAGTACTTC. Translated, it gives CASSVGSGGTQETQYF. The rearrangement uses TRBV2 and TRBJ2-5; 10 nucleotides align to TRBD2. CDR1 SNHLY and CDR2 FYNNEI come from the germline V gene. Trimming at V came to 4 bases and at J to 2 bases, leaving 7 bases not matched to a gene. The CDR3 loop spans 16 amino acids. Complete variable domain (other parts from reference TRBV2 and TRBJ2-5): EPEVTQTPSHQVTQMGQEVILRCVPISNHLYFYWYRQILGQKVEFLVSFYNNEISEKSEIFDDQFSVERPDGSNFTLKIRSTKLEDSAMYFCASSVGSGGTQETQYFGPGTRLLVL.

The rearrangement joins TRBV6-2 or TRBV6-3 to TRBJ2-4, with D maybe TRBD2 (5 bases). V was shortened by 0 bases and J by 0 bases, with 9 bases between the two germline ends. CDR3 length equals 16 residues. The germline V gene encodes CDR1 MNHEY and CDR2 SVGEGT. The CDR3 loop is CASSYSSSLAKNIQYF. The CDR3, as DNA: TGTGCCAGCAGTTACTCGTCTAGCTTAGCCAAAAACATTCAGTACTTC.

This chain connects TRBV19 to TRBJ2-1, with D unresolved. V gave up 3 bases and J gave up 0 bases, with 9 bases separating them. Germline V gene sequence: CDR1 LNHDA, CDR2 SQIVND (reference sequence). The CDR3 spans 15 residues. In DNA, the CDR3 is TGTGCCAGTAGTATCGCCTCAGGCTCCTACAATGAGCAGTTCTTC. Translating it yields CASSIASGSYNEQFF.

The V gene is TRBV5-4, the J gene TRBJ1-1, with TRBD1 as a possible D gene (6 bases). Germline V gene sequence: CDR1 SGHNT, CDR2 YYREEE (reference sequence). The CDR3 runs 14 residues. Trimming pared 4 bases from V and 5 bases from J, leaving 15 bases between. This CDR3 is CASSLLQGGTEAFF. The CDR3 DNA follows: TGTGCCAGCAGCCTCCTACAGGGAGGGACTGAAGCTTTCTTT.

V and J are TRBV30 and TRBJ2-1, with a weak D call TRBD1 (5 bases). This CDR3 comprises 11 residues. V lost 6 bases to trimming and J lost 13 bases, with 16 bases between them. Germline loops: CDR1 GTSNPN, CDR2 SVGIG (reference sequence). As DNA, the CDR3 is TGTGCCTGCTCTGACCCAGGGCCCCAGTTCTTC. It codes for CACSDPGPQFF.